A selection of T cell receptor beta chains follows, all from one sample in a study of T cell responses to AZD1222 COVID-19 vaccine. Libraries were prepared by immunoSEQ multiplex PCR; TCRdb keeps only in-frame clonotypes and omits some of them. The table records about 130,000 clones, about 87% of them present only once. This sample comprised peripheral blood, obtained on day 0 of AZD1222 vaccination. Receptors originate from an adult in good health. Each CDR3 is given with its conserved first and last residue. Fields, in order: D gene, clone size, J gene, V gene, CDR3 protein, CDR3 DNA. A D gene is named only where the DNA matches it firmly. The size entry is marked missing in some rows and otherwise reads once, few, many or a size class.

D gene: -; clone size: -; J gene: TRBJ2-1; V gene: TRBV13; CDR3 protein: CASSLLAREVNEQFF; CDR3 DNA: TGTGCCAGCAGCTTATTGGCTAGGGAAGTCAATGAGCAGTTCTTC
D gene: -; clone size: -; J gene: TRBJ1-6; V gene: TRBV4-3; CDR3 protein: CASSQDLNMMNSPLHF; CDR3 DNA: TGCGCCAGCAGCCAAGATCTAAATATGATGAATTCACCCCTCCACTTT
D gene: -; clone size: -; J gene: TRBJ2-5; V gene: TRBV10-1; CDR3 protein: CASSASQGYETQYF; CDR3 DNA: TGCGCCAGCAGTGCGTCCCAGGGTTATGAGACCCAGTACTTC
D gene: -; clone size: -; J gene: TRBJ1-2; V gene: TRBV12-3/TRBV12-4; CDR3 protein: CASSLIRGGYTF; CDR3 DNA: TGTGCCAGCAGTTTAATAAGGGGCGGCTACACCTTC
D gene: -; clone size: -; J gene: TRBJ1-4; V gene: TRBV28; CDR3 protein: CASSSPTNEKLFF; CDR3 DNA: TGTGCCAGCAGTTCCCCAACTAATGAAAAACTGTTTTTT
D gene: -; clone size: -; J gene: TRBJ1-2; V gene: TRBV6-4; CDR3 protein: CASSDSIRSLGGYTF; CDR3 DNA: TGTGCCAGCAGTGACTCGATCCGGTCCCTGGGTGGCTACACCTTC
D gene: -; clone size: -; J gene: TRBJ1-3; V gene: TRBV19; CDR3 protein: CASSIWDTGRNTIYF; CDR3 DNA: TGTGCCAGTAGTATATGGGACACCGGGCGAAACACCATATATTTT
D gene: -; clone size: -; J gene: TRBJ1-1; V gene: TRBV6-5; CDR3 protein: CASSYTGRTEAFF; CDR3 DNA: TGTGCCAGCAGTTACACAGGGCGCACTGAAGCTTTCTTT
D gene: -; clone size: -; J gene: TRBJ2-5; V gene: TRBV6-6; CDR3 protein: CASSPRTVRETQYF; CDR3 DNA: TGTGCCAGCAGTCCCCGGACGGTCCGAGAGACCCAGTACTTC
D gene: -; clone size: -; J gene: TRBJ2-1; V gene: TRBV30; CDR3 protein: CATRSSYNEQFF; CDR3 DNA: TGTGCCACTCGGAGCTCCTACAATGAGCAGTTCTTC
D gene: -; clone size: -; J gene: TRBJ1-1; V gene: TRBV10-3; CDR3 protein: CAISESVRNTEAFF; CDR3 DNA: TGTGCCATCAGTGAGTCTGTCAGGAACACTGAAGCTTTCTTT
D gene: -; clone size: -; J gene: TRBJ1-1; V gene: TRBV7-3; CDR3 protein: CASSLDNTSEAFF; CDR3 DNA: TGTGCCAGCAGTCTCGACAACACCAGCGAGGCTTTCTTT
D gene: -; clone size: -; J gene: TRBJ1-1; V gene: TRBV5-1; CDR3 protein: CASSGQGDTESFF; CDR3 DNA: TGCGCCAGCAGCGGCCAAGGGGACACTGAATCTTTCTTT
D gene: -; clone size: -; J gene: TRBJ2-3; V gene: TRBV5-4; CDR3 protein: CASSFQTHTDTQYF; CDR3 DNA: TGTGCCAGCAGCTTCCAGACTCACACAGATACGCAGTATTTT
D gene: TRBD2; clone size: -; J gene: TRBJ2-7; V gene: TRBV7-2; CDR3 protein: CASSLSSGAHEQYF; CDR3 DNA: TGTGCCAGCAGCCTGTCTAGCGGGGCCCACGAGCAGTACTTC
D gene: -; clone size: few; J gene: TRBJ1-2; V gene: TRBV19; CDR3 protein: CASSSIDRTVHGYTF; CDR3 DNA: TGTGCCAGTAGTTCAATTGACAGGACGGTCCATGGCTACACCTTC
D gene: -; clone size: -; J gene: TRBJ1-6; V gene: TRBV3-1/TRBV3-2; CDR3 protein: CASSQTDSPLHF; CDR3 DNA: TGTGCCAGCAGCCAAACAGATTCACCCCTCCACTTT
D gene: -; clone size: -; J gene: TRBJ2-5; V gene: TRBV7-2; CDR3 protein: CASSRAGRPETQYF; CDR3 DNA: TGTGCCAGCAGCCGCGCAGGGCGTCCGGAGACCCAGTACTTC
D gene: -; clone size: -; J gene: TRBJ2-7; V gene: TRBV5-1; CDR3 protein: CASSLGSGSYEQYF; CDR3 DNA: TGCGCCAGCAGCTTGGGTTCTGGATCCTACGAGCAGTACTTC
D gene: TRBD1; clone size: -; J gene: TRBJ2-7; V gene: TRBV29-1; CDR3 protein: CSVEKRRTGWPTNYEQYF; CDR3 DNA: TGCAGCGTTGAAAAGAGGAGGACAGGGTGGCCTACGAACTACGAGCAGTACTTC
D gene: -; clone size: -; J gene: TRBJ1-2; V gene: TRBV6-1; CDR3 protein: CASSEGAGLYGYTF; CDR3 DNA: TGTGCCAGCAGTGAAGGTGCAGGGCTCTATGGCTACACCTTC
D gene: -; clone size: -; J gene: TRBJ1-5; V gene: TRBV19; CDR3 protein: CASSTIRDSNQPQHF; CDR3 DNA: TGTGCCAGTAGTACGATCCGGGATAGCAATCAGCCCCAGCATTTT
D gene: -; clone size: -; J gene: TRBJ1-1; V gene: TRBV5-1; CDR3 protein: CASSLGGAPWSEAFF; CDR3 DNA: TGCGCCAGCAGCTTGGGAGGGGCTCCTTGGTCTGAAGCTTTCTTT
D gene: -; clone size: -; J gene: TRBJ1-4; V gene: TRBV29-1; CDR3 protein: CSAGRPNEKLFF; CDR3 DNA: TGCAGCGCTGGACGGCCGAATGAAAAACTGTTTTTT
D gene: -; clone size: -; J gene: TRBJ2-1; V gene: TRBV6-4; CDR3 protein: CASSIGENDEQFF; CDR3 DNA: TGTGCCAGCTCGATTGGGGAGAACGATGAGCAGTTCTTC
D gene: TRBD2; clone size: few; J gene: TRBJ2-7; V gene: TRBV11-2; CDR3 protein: CASSHPSGSGYEQYF; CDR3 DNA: TGTGCCAGCAGCCACCCGAGCGGGAGTGGTTACGAGCAGTACTTC
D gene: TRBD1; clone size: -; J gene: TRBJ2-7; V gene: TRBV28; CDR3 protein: CASRSRQGVNEQYF; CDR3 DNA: TGTGCCAGCCGCTCGAGACAGGGAGTTAACGAGCAGTACTTC
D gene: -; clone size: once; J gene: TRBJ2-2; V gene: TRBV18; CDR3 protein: CASFSGDTGELFF; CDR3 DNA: TGTGCCAGCTTCTCAGGGGATACCGGGGAGCTGTTTTTT
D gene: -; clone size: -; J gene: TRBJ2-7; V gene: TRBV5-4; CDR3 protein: CASSLQGSYEQYF; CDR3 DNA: TGTGCCAGCAGCTTGCAAGGTTCCTACGAGCAGTACTTC
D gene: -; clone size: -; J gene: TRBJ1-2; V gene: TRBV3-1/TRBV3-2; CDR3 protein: CASSQVMANYGYTF; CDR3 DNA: TGTGCCAGCAGCCAAGTAATGGCCAACTATGGCTACACCTTC
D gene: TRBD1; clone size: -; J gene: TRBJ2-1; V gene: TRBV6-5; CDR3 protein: CASSYRDSNNEQFF; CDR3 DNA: TGTGCCAGCAGTTACCGGGACAGTAACAATGAGCAGTTCTTC
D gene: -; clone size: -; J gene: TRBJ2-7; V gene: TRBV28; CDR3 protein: CASSLDLPGEQYF; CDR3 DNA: TGTGCCAGCAGTTTAGATCTGCCGGGCGAGCAGTACTTC
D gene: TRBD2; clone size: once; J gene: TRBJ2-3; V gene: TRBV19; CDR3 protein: CASATGRVADTQYF; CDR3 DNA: TGTGCCAGCGCCACGGGGAGGGTGGCAGATACGCAGTATTTT
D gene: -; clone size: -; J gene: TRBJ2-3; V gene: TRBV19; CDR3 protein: CASTDRDTQYF; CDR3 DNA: TGTGCCAGTACCGATAGGGATACGCAGTATTTT
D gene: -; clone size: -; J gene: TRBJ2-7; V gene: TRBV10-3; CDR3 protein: CAISVEGGRDEQYF; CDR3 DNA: TGTGCCATCAGTGTTGAAGGGGGGAGAGACGAGCAGTACTTC
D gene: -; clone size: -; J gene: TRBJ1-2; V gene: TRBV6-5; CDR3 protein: CASKELGHGYTF; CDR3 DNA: TGTGCCAGCAAGGAACTAGGTCACGGCTACACCTTC
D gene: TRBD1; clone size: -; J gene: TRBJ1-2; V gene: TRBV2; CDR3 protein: CASSSGQGGNYGYTF; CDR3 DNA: TGTGCCAGCAGTTCGGGACAGGGAGGAAACTATGGCTACACCTTC
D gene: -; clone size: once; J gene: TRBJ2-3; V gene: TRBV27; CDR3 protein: CASSLIPFADTQYF; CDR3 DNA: TGTGCCAGCAGTTTAATCCCCTTTGCAGATACGCAGTATTTT
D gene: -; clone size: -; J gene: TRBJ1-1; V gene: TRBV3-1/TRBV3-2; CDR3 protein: CASSPPEGRPNTEAFF; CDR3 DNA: TGTGCCAGCAGCCCCCCGGAGGGTCGGCCGAACACTGAAGCTTTCTTT
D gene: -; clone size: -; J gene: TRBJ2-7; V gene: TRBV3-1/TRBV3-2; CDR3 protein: CASSQTGQKYF; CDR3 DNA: TGTGCCAGCAGCCAAACAGGACAGAAGTACTTC
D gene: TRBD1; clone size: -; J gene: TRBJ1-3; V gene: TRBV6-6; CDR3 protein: CASSRDRQSGNTIYF; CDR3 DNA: TGTGCCAGCAGTCGGGACAGGCAATCTGGAAACACCATATATTTT